One sample yielded the 16 T cell receptor beta chains listed below, sequenced in a study of radiation and T cells in renal cell carcinoma. Sequencing used immunoSEQ multiplex PCR; TCRdb keeps in-frame clones, though not all of them. The table includes about 90,000 clones, 70% to 90% detected once. Indicated time point: blood 4 weeks post-SBRT, at nephrectomy. Treatment of the sample: 15 Gy SBRT to primary tumor, nephrectomy 4 weeks later. The sequences come from blood, collected from a patient whose treatment included radiotherapy and nephrectomy. These receptor sequences come from a man in his fifties with renal cell carcinoma.

The rearrangement uses TRBV18 and TRBJ2-7, with 7 bases aligning to TRBD1. Trimming took 5 bases from V and 7 from J; bases not matched to a gene: 8. Germline V gives CDR1 KGHSH, CDR2 LQKENI. This CDR3 region has 13 residues. The DNA of the CDR3 is TGTGCCAGCTCAAGTACAGGGGATGGAGAGCAGTACTTC. Its translation is CASSSTGDGEQYF. Full variable domain (missing parts from reference TRBV18 and TRBJ2-7): NAGVMQNPRHLVRRRGQEARLRCSPMKGHSHVYWYRQLPEEGLKFMVYLQKENIIDESGMPKERFSAEFPKEGPSILRIQQVVRGDSAAYFCASSSTGDGEQYFGPGTRLTVT.

This clone was counted only a few times. This chain uses TRBV6-6 with TRBJ2-7; D call uncertain. Germline lookup yields CDR1 MNHNY and CDR2 SVGAGI (reference sequence). Trimming stripped 3 bases from V and 9 bases from J, with 12 bases between. The CDR3 runs 12 residues. The CDR3 loop is CASSYSRGGQYF. CDR3 bases: TGTGCCAGCAGTTATTCAAGAGGCGGGCAGTACTTC.

The rearrangement links TRBV4-3 to TRBJ1-2; 7 bases are shared with TRBD1. CDR3 length: 15 residues. Germline V lookup: CDR1 LGHNA, CDR2 YSLEER. The trim removed 1 base at V and 2 bases at J, leaving 4 bases unmatched. CDR3 nucleotide sequence: TGCGCCAGCAGCCAAGCCGCGACAGGGAACTATGGCTACACCTTC. Residues: CASSQAATGNYGYTF.

The J gene is TRBJ2-7, the V gene TRBV4-2, with 7 bases fitting TRBD2. The germline CDR1 and CDR2 sequences are LGHNA and YNFKEQ. V lost 1 base, J lost 3 bases, and 3 bases stayed unmatched. CDR3 length equals 14 residues. As DNA, the CDR3 is TGTGCCAGCAGCCAAGGGACTAGTCTCTACGAGCAGTACTTC. Protein sequence: CASSQGTSLYEQYF.

V and J are TRBV5-1 and TRBJ2-7; 13 positions match TRBD2. The CDR3 is 16 residues long. V gave up 4 bases and J gave up 3 bases; unmatched junction bases: 7. CDR1 SGHRS and CDR2 YFSETQ come from the germline V gene. CDR3 coding DNA: TGCGCCAGCAGCCTCGATCGGACTAGCGGGGGCTACGAGCAGTACTTC. Translation gives CASSLDRTSGGYEQYF.

The chain carries TRBV19 and TRBJ2-2, with D uncertain. The germline V and J ends were trimmed by 1 base and 5 bases, with 8 bases remaining between them. CDR3 length equals 14 residues. From germline, CDR1 is LNHDA and CDR2 SQIVND (reference sequence). The CDR3 is CASSIVGWTGELFF. The CDR3 DNA sequence: TGTGCCAGTAGTATAGTGGGGTGGACCGGGGAGCTGTTTTTT.

The rearrangement uses TRBV7-2 and TRBJ2-3, with TRBD2 matching over 8 bases. CDR3 size: 18 residues. Unmatched junction bases numbered 16, after V lost 2 bases and J lost 6 bases. The germline CDR1 and CDR2 sequences are SGHTA and FQGNSA. CDR3 coding DNA: TGTGCCAGCAGCTTATACGGATCGCGGGGGGCGCCTTTGGATACGCAGTATTTT. Its translation: CASSLYGSRGAPLDTQYF.

Here the CDR3 DNA reads TGTGCCAGCAGTTTATCCCCAGGGATGAACACTGAAGCTTTCTTT. The encoded protein is CASSLSPGMNTEAFF. This chain uses TRBV28 with TRBJ1-1, with D perhaps matching TRBD1 (5 bases). V lost 1 base and J 0 bases, leaving 9 bases between the germline ends. The CDR3 loop spans 15 amino acids. CDR1 is MDHEN, CDR2 SYDVKM, per germline.

A single count supports this clone. The chain employs TRBV5-4 and TRBJ2-5, with 10 bases identical to TRBD2. This CDR3 region has 15 residues. Germline V gene sequence: CDR1 SGHNT, CDR2 YYREEE (reference sequence). The trim removed 3 bases at V and 5 bases at J, leaving 7 bases unmatched. The CDR3: CASSSPAGGGETQYF. In DNA form, the CDR3 reads TGTGCCAGCAGCTCACCAGCGGGGGGGGGTGAGACCCAGTACTTC.

Worth noting for this clone: Other DNA sequences within the sample encode an identical CDR3. As DNA, the CDR3 is TGTGCCAGCTCACCACCGGGAGAAGATACGCAGTATTTT. It codes for CASSPPGEDTQYF. V is TRBV18 and J is TRBJ2-3; possibly TRBD2 for D (5 bases). The CDR3 spans 13 residues. Germline V gene data show CDR1 as KGHSH and CDR2 as LQKENI. The V gene lost 0 bases and the J gene lost 5 bases, with 6 bases spanning the gap.

This clone was found once. The chain couples TRBV5-1 to TRBJ1-1; no reliable D call. CDR3 length equals 16 residues. The germline V gene has CDR1 SGHRS and CDR2 YFSETQ. Trimming removed 4 bases from V and 1 base from J, with 17 bases in between. The CDR3 loop reads CASSQDPGKRNTEAFF. The CDR3 DNA sequence: TGCGCCAGCAGCCAAGATCCCGGGAAGAGGAACACTGAAGCTTTCTTT. The variable domain in full, completed from reference TRBV5-1 and TRBJ1-1, reads KAGVTQTPRYLIKTRGQQVTLSCSPISGHRSVSWYQQTPGQGLQFLFEYFSETQRNKGNFPGRFSGRQFSNSRSEMNVSTLELGDSALYLCASSQDPGKRNTEAFFGQGTRLTVV.

The V call is TRBV5-1, the J call TRBJ2-7; tentatively, D is TRBD1 (6 bases). There are 16 residues in the CDR3. Trimming took off 4 bases at V and 6 bases at J, with 23 bases between the two ends. Looked up from germline, CDR1 is SGHRS and CDR2 is YFSETQ. The CDR3 nucleotides read TGCGCCAGCAGCCCCCAGGACAGTGCCTCTGCGGGCGAGCAGTACTTC. This sequence encodes CASSPQDSASAGEQYF.

This clone was seen more than once but under ten times. This chain connects TRBV5-1 to TRBJ2-1, with unresolved D. The length of the CDR3 is 13 residues. Trimming pared 6 bases from V and 0 bases from J, leaving 7 bases between. Per germline, CDR1 SGHRS and CDR2 YFSETQ. DNA for the CDR3: TGCGCCAGCAAGCAGGACTCCTACAATGAGCAGTTCTTC. This sequence encodes CASKQDSYNEQFF.

This rearrangement joins TRBV30 to TRBJ1-6, with no clear D. Germline CDR1 is GTSNPN and CDR2 is SVGIG (reference sequence). The CDR3 has 14 residues. V lost 8 bases and J lost 7, with 18 bases in between. The CDR3 region has the DNA TGTGCCGGACTTTGGGGTTCGGAGAATTCACCCCTCCACTTT. The encoded protein is CAGLWGSENSPLHF.

V gene TRBV7-9 combines with J gene TRBJ2-1; D is tentatively TRBD1 or TRBD2 (7 bases each). V was trimmed by 5 bases and J by 0 bases, leaving 14 bases between them. The CDR3 has 16 amino acids. Germline V gene data show CDR1 as SEHNR and CDR2 as FQNEAQ (reference sequence). The CDR3 nucleotides are TGTGCCAGCAGCCCAGGGGGGGGAAGCTCCTACAATGAGCAGTTCTTC. This translates into CASSPGGGSSYNEQFF.

The rearrangement links TRBV7-6 to TRBJ2-1; D ambiguous. Trimming removed 1 base at V and 4 bases at J, with 23 bases between. The CDR3 contains 19 residues. Germline CDR1 is SGHVS and CDR2 is FNYEAQ. CDR3 sequence (DNA): TGTGCCAGCAGCTTAGAGTCAGTCGTCGGCCCCTCGCCTTACAATGAGCAGTTCTTC. Its protein product is CASSLESVVGPSPYNEQFF.